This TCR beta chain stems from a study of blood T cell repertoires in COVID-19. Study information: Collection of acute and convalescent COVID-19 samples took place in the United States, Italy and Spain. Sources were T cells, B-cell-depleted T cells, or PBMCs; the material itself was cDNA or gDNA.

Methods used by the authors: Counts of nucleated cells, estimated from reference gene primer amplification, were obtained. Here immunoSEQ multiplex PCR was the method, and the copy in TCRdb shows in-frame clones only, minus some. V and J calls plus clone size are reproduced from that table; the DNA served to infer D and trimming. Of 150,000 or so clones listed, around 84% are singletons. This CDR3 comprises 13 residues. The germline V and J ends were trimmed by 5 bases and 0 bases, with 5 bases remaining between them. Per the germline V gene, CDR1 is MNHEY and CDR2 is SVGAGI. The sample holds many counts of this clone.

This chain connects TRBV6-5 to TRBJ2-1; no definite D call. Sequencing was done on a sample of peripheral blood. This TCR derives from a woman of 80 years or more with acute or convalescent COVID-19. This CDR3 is CASSLDSYNEQFF. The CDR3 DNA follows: TGTGCCAGCAGTCTAGACTCCTACAATGAGCAGTTCTTC.